This entry concerns a single TCR beta chain. Its antigen remains unidentified. TCRdb processed the 5' RACE reads anew with MiXCR; each CDR3 protein has one entry. The sample carries around 150,000 distinct CDR3 sequences, 6% to 8.5% recorded once. These data are taken from a study of CD8 T cells in ankylosing spondylitis. Whole-study findings and limits: One TCR beta motif, made up of seven to nine highly homologous variants, appeared characteristic of ankylosing spondylitis blood.

The TCR originated in a female donor with ankylosing spondylitis or in good health (not recorded which). The sequenced sample consisted of blood, either unsorted or a sorted T cell fraction (not recorded which).

The CDR3 sequence: CASSLRQGSNQPQHF. CDR3 DNA: TGTGCCAGCAGCTTACGCCAGGGAAGCAATCAGCCCCAGCATTTT. The chain combines TRBV7-2 with TRBJ1-5; TRBD1 might be the D (5 bases). The germline V and J ends were trimmed by 2 bases and 1 base, with 9 bases remaining between them. CDR1 is SGHTA and CDR2 is FQGNSA in the germline V gene. The CDR3 spans 15 residues.